The rows below give T cell receptor beta chains drawn from one sample of a study of T cell changes during pregnancy in multiple sclerosis. Method: immunoSEQ multiplex PCR; TCRdb's copy keeps in-frame clones and lacks some. This table has about 120,000 clones, about 94% appearing once. The source material was peripheral blood, sampled in the third trimester of pregnancy. The origin of the receptors is a female donor with multiple sclerosis, enrolled in a pregnancy study. The CDR3 runs from the conserved cysteine through the conserved F or W. Fields, in order: J gene, clone size, CDR3 length, V gene, D gene, CDR3 DNA, CDR3 protein. D genes are given only for firm matches. Rows may omit the clone size; those that give it use once, few, many or a size class.

>TRBJ1-2|NA|12|TRBV7-9|TRBD1
TGTGCCAGCAGCTTAGGGGGACAGGGGTTGACCTTC
CASSLGGQGLTF
>TRBJ2-2|once|20|TRBV18|NA
TGTGCCAGCTCACCACTGACCCTCGCGGGGCAGTGGGTCCCAACCGGGGAGCTGTTTTTT
CASSPLTLAGQWVPTGELFF
>TRBJ2-7|NA|14|TRBV5-1|TRBD1
TGCGCCAGCAGCCCGGGACAGGGATCTTGGGAGCAGTACTTC
CASSPGQGSWEQYF
>TRBJ2-7|once|14|TRBV27|NA
TGTGCCAGCAGTTTATCGGGGCTGAACTACGAGCAGTACTTC
CASSLSGLNYEQYF
>TRBJ2-3|NA|13|TRBV11-2|NA
TGTGCCAGCATCCTCCGGGGGACAGATACGCAGTATTTT
CASILRGTDTQYF
>TRBJ1-1|NA|13|TRBV2|NA
TGTGCCAGCAGTCCCGGTTCGACAGGACCTACTTTCTTT
CASSPGSTGPTFF
>TRBJ1-5|few|13|TRBV18|TRBD1
TGTGCCAGCTCAGGGACAGGTGGCCAGCCCCAGCATTTT
CASSGTGGQPQHF
>TRBJ1-1|NA|16|TRBV19|TRBD1
TGTGCCAGTAGATCCCGGGACAGTGGAGTGGGCACTGAAGCTTTCTTT
CASRSRDSGVGTEAFF
>TRBJ2-1|NA|15|TRBV10-3|TRBD1
TGTGCCATCAGTGGACCCGGGACAGGGTCGCATGAGCAGTTCTTC
CAISGPGTGSHEQFF
>TRBJ1-1|few|16|TRBV5-1|TRBD1
TGCGCCAGCAGCCCCAGGGTCGACAGGGCTCGCACTGAAGCTTTCTTT
CASSPRVDRARTEAFF
>TRBJ2-5|NA|16|TRBV19|TRBD2
TGTGCCAGTAGTATAGTCGGGGGGGCGAGGGGAGAGACCCAGTACTTC
CASSIVGGARGETQYF
>TRBJ1-1|NA|15|TRBV13|NA
TGTGCCAGCAGCCCGTCCGCCCAGGGTTACACTGAAGCTTTCTTT
CASSPSAQGYTEAFF
>TRBJ1-5|NA|15|TRBV10-3|TRBD1
TGTGCCATCAGGTCCGGGACAGGTGGTAGTGAGCCCCAGCATTTT
CAIRSGTGGSEPQHF
>TRBJ2-7|NA|14|TRBV10-2|TRBD2
TGCGCCAGCGAATCTGGCGGGAGGGTCTACGAGCAGTACTTC
CASESGGRVYEQYF
>TRBJ2-1|NA|15|TRBV5-1|NA
TGCGCCAGCAGCCCCCTCCAGGGGTCCTACAATGAGCAGTTCTTC
CASSPLQGSYNEQFF
>TRBJ2-1|NA|14|TRBV30|NA
TGTGCCTGGAGCCCATTCGGACTTTACAATGAGCAGTTCTTC
CAWSPFGLYNEQFF
>TRBJ2-3|NA|16|TRBV27|TRBD2
TGTGCCAGCAGTGCAAAACTAGCGGGGGCGGGAGATACGCAGTATTTT
CASSAKLAGAGDTQYF
>TRBJ2-2|NA|19|TRBV13|TRBD2
TGTGCCAGCAGCCCAAAGGGACTAGCGGGGCGCGCGAACACCGGGGAGCTGTTTTTT
CASSPKGLAGRANTGELFF
>TRBJ2-1|NA|16|TRBV7-9|TRBD2
TGTGCCAGCAGCTTAGGGGCGGGAGCCGTCGACAATGAGCAGTTCTTC
CASSLGAGAVDNEQFF
>TRBJ1-1|NA|15|TRBV6-5|NA
TGTGCCAGCAGTTACTCCTTAGGGGTGAACACTGAAGCTTTCTTT
CASSYSLGVNTEAFF
>TRBJ2-1|once|14|TRBV19|NA
TGTGCCAGTAGTAGGCAGTCAGCCTACAATGAGCAGTTCTTC
CASSRQSAYNEQFF
>TRBJ1-5|once|17|TRBV19|TRBD1
TGTGCCACCTCCGGGACAGTCACCTGGGGGGGCAATCAGCCCCAGCATTTT
CATSGTVTWGGNQPQHF
>TRBJ2-1|NA|11|TRBV30|NA
TGTGCCTGGGCCCCCGGCGGTGAGCAGTTCTTC
CAWAPGGEQFF
>TRBJ2-1|NA|14|TRBV6-1|TRBD1
TGTGCCAGCAGTGGATGGACAGGGGTGGATGAGCAGTTCTTC
CASSGWTGVDEQFF
>TRBJ2-3|NA|14|TRBV6-4|NA
TGTGCCAGCAGTGACGGAGCGGCCACAGATACGCAGTATTTT
CASSDGAATDTQYF
>TRBJ2-6|once|15|TRBV7-9|NA
TGTGCCAGCAGCGCGCAGGGGTCTGGGGCCAACGTCCTGACTTTC
CASSAQGSGANVLTF
>TRBJ2-7|NA|14|TRBV6-1|NA
TGTGCCAGCAGTCCACTTACAGGGTCCTACGAGCAGTACTTC
CASSPLTGSYEQYF
>TRBJ1-5|NA|13|TRBV28|TRBD1
TGTGCCAGCAGCCGGGGACAGGCATCGCCCCAGCATTTT
CASSRGQASPQHF
>TRBJ1-4|NA|17|TRBV4-1|TRBD1
TGCGCCAGCAGCCAAGTTGGAACCGGGACAGGGAGTGAAAAACTGTTTTTT
CASSQVGTGTGSEKLFF
>TRBJ1-1|NA|14|TRBV19|NA
TGTGCCAGTAGTTTCAGACAGCCGAACACTGAAGCTTTCTTT
CASSFRQPNTEAFF
>TRBJ2-2|NA|15|TRBV6-1|TRBD1
TGTGCCAGCAGCGGGACAGGGGTTGAGACCGGGGAGCTGTTTTTT
CASSGTGVETGELFF
>TRBJ2-5|NA|15|TRBV5-1|NA
TGCGCCAGCAGCTTGGCTTTAACAGGGAAGGCGACCCAGTACTTC
CASSLALTGKATQYF
>TRBJ2-7|NA|15|TRBV18|NA
TGTGCCAGCTCACCAAGGCAGGACAGCTCCTACGAGCAGTACTTC
CASSPRQDSSYEQYF
>TRBJ1-1|few|16|TRBV6-5|TRBD1
TGTGCCAGCAGTTACCGCGGGACAGGGAGAATGGATGAAGCTTTCTTT
CASSYRGTGRMDEAFF
>TRBJ1-1|NA|14|TRBV6-5|NA
TGTGCCAGCACCCTAGGCGGGGAGGTGGCTGAAGCTTTCTTT
CASTLGGEVAEAFF
>TRBJ1-1|NA|18|TRBV4-1|NA
TGCGCCAGCAGCCAAGAACCCCCCGCAGGGTTCAAGGGGACTGAAGCTTTCTTT
CASSQEPPAGFKGTEAFF
>TRBJ1-1|NA|15|TRBV2|NA
TGTGCCAGCAGGCCCACAGGGTCCCTAAACACTGAAGCTTTCTTT
CASRPTGSLNTEAFF
>TRBJ1-2|NA|14|TRBV6-1|TRBD1
TGTGCCCTACACCAGTTACAGGGGGCTTGGGGCTACACCTTC
CALHQLQGAWGYTF
>TRBJ2-5|NA|19|TRBV5-1|TRBD2
TGCGCCAGCAGGCCGACTAGCGGGAGGGCCGACTTTTATCAAGAGACCCAGTACTTC
CASRPTSGRADFYQETQYF
>TRBJ1-5|NA|15|TRBV6-1|NA
TGTGCCAGCAGTGAACTGTTCGGGGACAATCAGCCCCAGCATTTT
CASSELFGDNQPQHF
>TRBJ2-3|NA|16|TRBV7-2|TRBD2
TGTGCCAGCAGCTTCGCCAGCGGGGGGAGAACAGATACGCAGTATTTT
CASSFASGGRTDTQYF
>TRBJ2-7|NA|15|TRBV7-9|TRBD2
TGTGCCAGCAGCTTAGCCGCTAGCGGGAGCCGGGAGCAGTACTTC
CASSLAASGSREQYF
>TRBJ2-1|NA|15|TRBV2|TRBD2
TGTGCCAGCAGTGAACTAGCGGGAGGCTACAATGAGCAGTTCTTC
CASSELAGGYNEQFF
>TRBJ2-2|once|13|TRBV10-3|NA
TGTGCCATCAGTGACGAGGGAGCCGGGGAGCTGTTTTTT
CAISDEGAGELFF
>TRBJ1-1|NA|12|TRBV29-1|NA
TGCAGCGCTCACTCAGGGCACACTGAAGCTTTCTTT
CSAHSGHTEAFF
>TRBJ2-5|NA|15|TRBV5-6|TRBD1
TGTGCCAGCAGCTCAGGGGGCAGGGGGCAAGAGACCCAGTACTTC
CASSSGGRGQETQYF
>TRBJ2-7|once|13|TRBV30|NA
TGTGCCTGGAGTGTATCGGGGTGGAACGAGCAGTACTTC
CAWSVSGWNEQYF
>TRBJ1-1|NA|13|TRBV6-6|NA
TGTGCCAGCAGTTACGCGAGCACTTCCGAAGCTTTCTTT
CASSYASTSEAFF
>TRBJ1-6|NA|15|TRBV2|TRBD1
TGTGCCAGCAGGGGACAGGATGAAATCGGGTCACCCCTCCACTTT
CASRGQDEIGSPLHF
>TRBJ1-2|NA|13|TRBV28|NA
TGTGCCAGCAGTTTCTTCCAGGGGTATGGCTACACCTTC
CASSFFQGYGYTF
>TRBJ2-7|once|11|TRBV30|NA
TGTGCCTGGATTACAGGGTACGAGCAGTACTTC
CAWITGYEQYF
>TRBJ1-2|NA|13|TRBV7-9|TRBD1
TGTGCCAGCAGCTTAAGACAGGGGTTAGGCTACACCTTC
CASSLRQGLGYTF